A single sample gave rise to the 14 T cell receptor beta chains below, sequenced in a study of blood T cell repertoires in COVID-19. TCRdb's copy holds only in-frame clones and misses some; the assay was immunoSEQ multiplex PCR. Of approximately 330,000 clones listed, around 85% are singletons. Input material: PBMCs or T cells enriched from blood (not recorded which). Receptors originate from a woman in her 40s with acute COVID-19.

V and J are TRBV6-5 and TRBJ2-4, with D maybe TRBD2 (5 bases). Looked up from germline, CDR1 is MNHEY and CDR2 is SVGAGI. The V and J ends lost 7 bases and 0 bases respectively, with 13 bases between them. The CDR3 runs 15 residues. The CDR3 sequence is CASTTWAGAKNIQYF. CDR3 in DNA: TGTGCCAGCACCACCTGGGCGGGAGCCAAAAACATTCAGTACTTC.

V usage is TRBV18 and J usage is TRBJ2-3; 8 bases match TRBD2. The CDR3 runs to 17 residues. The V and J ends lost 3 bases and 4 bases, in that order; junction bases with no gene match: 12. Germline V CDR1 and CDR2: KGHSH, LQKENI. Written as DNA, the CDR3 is TGTGCCAGCTCACCCCCAACTAGCGGAAAGAAATCAGATACGCAGTATTTT. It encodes CASSPPTSGKKSDTQYF.

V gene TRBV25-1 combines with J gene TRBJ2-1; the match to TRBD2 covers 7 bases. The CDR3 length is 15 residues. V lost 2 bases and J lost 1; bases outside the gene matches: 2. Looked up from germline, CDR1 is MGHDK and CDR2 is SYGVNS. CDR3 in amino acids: CASSENSGSYNEQFF. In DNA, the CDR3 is TGTGCCAGCAGTGAAAATAGCGGGTCCTACAATGAGCAGTTCTTC.

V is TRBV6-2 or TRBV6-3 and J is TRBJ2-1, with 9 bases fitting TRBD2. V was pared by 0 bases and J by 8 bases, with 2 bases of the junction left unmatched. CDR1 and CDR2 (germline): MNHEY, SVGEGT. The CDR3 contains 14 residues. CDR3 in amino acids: CASSYSASGDEQFF. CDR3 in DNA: TGTGCCAGCAGTTACTCGGCTAGCGGGGATGAGCAGTTCTTC.

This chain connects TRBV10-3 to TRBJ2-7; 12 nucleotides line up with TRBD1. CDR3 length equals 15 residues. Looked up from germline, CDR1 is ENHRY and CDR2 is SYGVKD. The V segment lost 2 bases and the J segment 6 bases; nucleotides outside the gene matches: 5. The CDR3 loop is CAISEGRDRGLEQYF. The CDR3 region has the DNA TGTGCCATCAGTGAGGGACGGGACAGGGGGCTCGAGCAGTACTTC.

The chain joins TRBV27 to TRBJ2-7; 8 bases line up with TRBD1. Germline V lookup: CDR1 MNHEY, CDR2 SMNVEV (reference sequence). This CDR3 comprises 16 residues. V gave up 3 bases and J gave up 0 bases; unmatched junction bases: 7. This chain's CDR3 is CASSFRTGPSSYEQYF. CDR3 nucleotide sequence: TGTGCCAGCAGTTTTAGGACAGGGCCAAGCTCCTACGAGCAGTACTTC.

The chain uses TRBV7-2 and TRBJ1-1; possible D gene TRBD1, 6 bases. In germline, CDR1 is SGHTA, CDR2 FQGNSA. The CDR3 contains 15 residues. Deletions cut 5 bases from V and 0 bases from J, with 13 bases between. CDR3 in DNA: TGTGCCAGCAGCCCTGGGGGCAGTCTGAACACTGAAGCTTTCTTT. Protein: CASSPGGSLNTEAFF.

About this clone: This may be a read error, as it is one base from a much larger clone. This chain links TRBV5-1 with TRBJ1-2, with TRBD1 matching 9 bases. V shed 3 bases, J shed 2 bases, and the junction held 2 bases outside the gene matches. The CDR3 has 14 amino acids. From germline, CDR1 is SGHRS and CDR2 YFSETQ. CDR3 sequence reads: CASSSGQGNYGYTF. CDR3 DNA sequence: TGCGCCAGCAGCTCGGGACAGGGAAACTATGGCTACACCTTC.

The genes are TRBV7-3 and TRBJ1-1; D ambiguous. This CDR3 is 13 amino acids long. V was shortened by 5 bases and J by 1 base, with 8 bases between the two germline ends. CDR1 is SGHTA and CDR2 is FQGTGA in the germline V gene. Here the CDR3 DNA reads TGTGCCAGCAGCCTTACATGGAACACTGAAGCTTTCTTT. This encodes CASSLTWNTEAFF.

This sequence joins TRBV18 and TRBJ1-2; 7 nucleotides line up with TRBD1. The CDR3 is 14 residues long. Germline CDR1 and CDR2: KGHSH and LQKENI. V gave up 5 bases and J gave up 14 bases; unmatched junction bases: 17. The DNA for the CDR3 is TGTGCCAGCTCAGGAAACGGGACAGCGCTTATTCGGACCTTC. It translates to CASSGNGTALIRTF.

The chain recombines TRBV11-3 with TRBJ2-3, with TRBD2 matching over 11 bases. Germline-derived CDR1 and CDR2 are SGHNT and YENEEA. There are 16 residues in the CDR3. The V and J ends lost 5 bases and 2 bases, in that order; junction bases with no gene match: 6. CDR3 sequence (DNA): TGTGCCAGCAGCAAGGGACTAGCGGCCAACACAGATACGCAGTATTTT. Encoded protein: CASSKGLAANTDTQYF.

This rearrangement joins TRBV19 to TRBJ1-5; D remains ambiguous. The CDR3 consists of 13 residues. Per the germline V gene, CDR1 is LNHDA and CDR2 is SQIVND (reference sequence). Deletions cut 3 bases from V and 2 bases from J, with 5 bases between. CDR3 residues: CASSMTGNQPQHF. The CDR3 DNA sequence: TGTGCCAGTAGTATGACTGGCAATCAGCCCCAGCATTTT.

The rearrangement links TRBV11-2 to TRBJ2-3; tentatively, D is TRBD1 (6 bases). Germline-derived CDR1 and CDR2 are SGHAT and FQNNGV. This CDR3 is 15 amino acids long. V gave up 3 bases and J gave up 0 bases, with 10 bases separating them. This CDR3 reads CASSFGQTSTDTQYF. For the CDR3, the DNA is TGTGCCAGCAGCTTCGGACAGACTAGCACAGATACGCAGTATTTT.

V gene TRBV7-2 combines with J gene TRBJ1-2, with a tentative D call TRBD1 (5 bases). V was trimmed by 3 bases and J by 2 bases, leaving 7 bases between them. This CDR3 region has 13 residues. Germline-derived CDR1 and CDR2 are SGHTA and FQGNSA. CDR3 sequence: CASSFGGNYGYTF. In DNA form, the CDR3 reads TGTGCCAGCAGCTTCGGGGGGAACTATGGCTACACCTTC.